A selection of T cell receptor beta chains follows, all from one sample in a study of CD8 T cells in ankylosing spondylitis. TCRdb re-called the 5' RACE reads with MiXCR, one entry per CDR3 protein. The sample shows about 540,000 distinct CDR3 sequences, 9.5% to 15% of them seen only once. The sequenced sample consisted of blood, either unsorted or a sorted T cell fraction (not recorded which). These receptors came from a male donor with ankylosing spondylitis. CDR3s leave out the opening cysteine and the closing phenylalanine or tryptophan. Rows give clone size only sometimes, using once, few, many, or a class for an expanded clone.

j_call v_call clone_size cdr3_aa
TRBJ2-3 TRBV3-1 many ASEERIDTDTQY
TRBJ2-4 TRBV6-5 - ASSYRGGPAIGAKNIQY
TRBJ2-5 TRBV20-1 - SARPTGLAGGRWQETQY
TRBJ1-1 TRBV3-1 - ASSLGGVLRQNTEAF
TRBJ2-1 TRBV11-2 - ASSFGVRSYNEQF
TRBJ2-1 TRBV20-1 - SARAGQLNEQF
TRBJ1-3 TRBV12-3/TRBV12-4 many ASSRQGISGNTIY
TRBJ2-5 TRBV20-1 many SARWALAGDLETQY
TRBJ2-5 TRBV29-1 - SGGTSGQETQY
TRBJ2-7 TRBV6-2/TRBV6-3 - ASSPPQVLSYEQY
TRBJ2-5 TRBV5-1 many ASSTDRGLQETQY
TRBJ1-6 TRBV20-1 - SAQTGGDSPLH
TRBJ2-5 TRBV6-5 many ASSYNGQGWGQETQY
TRBJ1-1 TRBV14 few ASSRRQGKNTEAF
TRBJ2-3 TRBV6-1 - ASSATRGTQY
TRBJ1-2 TRBV13 few ASSLERNRGYT
TRBJ1-1 TRBV20-1 - SARPTMNTEAF
TRBJ1-1 TRBV10-2 few ASSGHTGGTEAF
TRBJ2-3 TRBV5-1 few ASSSFDSTDTQY
TRBJ1-1 TRBV6-1 - ASSEQKNTEAF
TRBJ2-5 TRBV24-1 - ATSDVGQPQY
TRBJ2-7 TRBV24-1 few ATSDAGTGTYEQY
TRBJ2-1 TRBV20-1 few SARAGKGESSYNEQF
TRBJ1-5 TRBV10-3 - AISGDLGGQPQH
TRBJ2-7 TRBV7-9 - ASGSGRGYEQY
TRBJ1-5 TRBV30 - AWSQYSNQPQH
TRBJ1-3 TRBV10-3 many AISESGGTGNTIY
TRBJ2-5 TRBV7-6 - ASSLMQGQETQY
TRBJ1-2 TRBV5-5 - ASSLRTGNSYGGYT
TRBJ2-3 TRBV7-2 many ASSLKGAGNTQY
TRBJ2-3 TRBV5-1 many ASSLEGFRTDTQY
TRBJ1-5 TRBV7-8 - ASSPWTGKGQPQH
TRBJ2-5 TRBV20-1 - SARQGFNLVRETQY
TRBJ2-1 TRBV5-1 - ASSTRQGGSGRAANEQF
TRBJ2-7 TRBV2 few ASRGSGGTYEQY
TRBJ1-2 TRBV4-2 - ASSQTTGNVGGYT
TRBJ1-1 TRBV20-1 - SARGRPVTEAF
TRBJ2-1 TRBV20-1 - SATRTSGNEQF
TRBJ2-1 TRBV24-1 few ATSDLSPLAGGGEQF
TRBJ1-5 TRBV30 few AWRDRVNQPQH